This T cell receptor (beta chain) was profiled in a study of graft-versus-host responses after intestinal transplantation. Study summary: Recipients had multivisceral, liver-intestinal, or isolated intestinal transplants. Anti-thymocyte globulin was used for induction in all recipients, who then took tacrolimus and steroids for roughly 3 years.

Method: immunoSEQ multiplex PCR; TCRdb's copy keeps in-frame clones and lacks some. This sample has fewer than 120,000 clones, with 80% to 95% found just once. Broader study findings: Recipient bone marrow held GvH clones, some seen earlier in ileum or blood. Patients who carried graft-donor T cell macrochimerism also had high graft-versus-host to host-versus-graft clonal ratios in their allografts.

Germline assignment: CDR1 SGHKS and CDR2 YYEKEE (reference sequence). After removal of 4 bases from V and 0 bases from J, the junction contained 4 bases not matched to a gene. This CDR3 has 16 amino acids. Regarding this clone: Its antigen remains unknown.

The input for sequencing was unstimulated CD8+ T cells sorted from spleen or lymph node cells, taken before intestinal transplant. The rearrangement links TRBV5-5 to TRBJ2-1; 10 positions match TRBD2. This receptor was identified in a human donor who received an intestinal transplant. CDR3 in amino acids: CASSLGTSDSYNEQFF. The CDR3 bases are TGTGCCAGCAGCCTTGGGACTAGCGACTCCTACAATGAGCAGTTCTTC.